Listed below are T cell receptor beta chains from one sample, sequenced in a study of Graves' ophthalmopathy and Graves' hyperthyroidism. TCRdb analysed the multiplex PCR reads with MiXCR anew, one entry per CDR3 protein. The sample has about 48,000 distinct CDR3 sequences; around 45% are singletons. The source material was peripheral blood. The receptors originated from an adult man with Graves' ophthalmopathy. The conserved cysteine and the conserved F or W are not part of the CDR3 here.

v_call cdr3_aa
TRBV29-1 SVREGGREETQY
TRBV7-2 ASSLGHQSHYEQY
TRBV7-3 ASSRDRTDTGAELF
TRBV24-1 APPDTQY
TRBV7-9 ASSLGFGGNYGYT
TRBV19 ASSISAGINEQF
TRBV20-1 SARDPGTPYNEQF
TRBV11-3 ASSLGGQGNYEQY
TRBV5-4 ASSFSQDSYEQY
TRBV5-4 ASSLGGQGDQPQH
TRBV3-1 ASSQVGDRDYT
TRBV7-2 ASSLVGPYSNQPQH
TRBV7-2 ASSLDSGGEPQH
TRBV7-2 ASSLRGGLNDSPLH
TRBV7-3 ASRGPGNTIY